This T cell receptor beta chain was profiled in a study of CD8 T cells in Susac syndrome (dated by TCRdb to between 2018 and 2021). Describing the broader study: Repertoire sequencing was used to test whether CD8+ T cell activation and differentiation in Susac syndrome was antigen driven. CD8+ T cell repertoire clonality was compared between some 13 healthy donors, approximately 14 Susac syndrome patients and roughly 15 multiple sclerosis patients. Study-wide findings and limitations: The number of individuals in the TCR sequencing and HLA analysis was recognized as being relatively small.

RNA was extracted using the RNeasy kit, and roughly 0.5 to 1 ug of the RNA was reverse transcribed with random hexamers. The immunoSEQ multiplex PCR assay, covering 54 Vbeta and 13 Jbeta segments, was used to amplify TCR beta CDR3 regions. To correct PCR amplification bias, a synthetic template baseline was used for both primer optimization and computational correction. For the original study's pipeline: Reads were annotated to V, D and J genes per IMGT and analyzed with immunoSEQ Analyzer, keeping only productive sequences. Clonality was calculated as one minus the Shannon entropy normalized by log2 of the number of productive unique sequences. Public and private clones were assessed among the 100 most prevalent clones of each patient and control. A clone was defined as Susac-specific if it was absent from the healthy and MS cohorts, from over a thousand published viral clones and from other ImmuneACCESS disease sequences. The public reads were reanalyzed by TCRdb: fastp trimming at Q25, MiXCR alignment, in-frame beta chains only. Rows merge per CDR3 protein into single entries with the most common DNA and genes. TCRdb's processing, not the authors', yielded these V and J calls. The sample yields under 550,000 distinct CDR3 sequences; 75% to 90% were counted once. The ten largest clones add up to 0.09% to 0.15% of the sample.

As for this clonotype: What this receptor recognizes is not known. The input lacks base qualities; no much larger clone sits a single base away.

Between the V and J ends, shortened by 5 bases and 4 bases respectively, the junction contains 11 bases. CDR1 and CDR2 are drawn from the germline V gene (reference sequence): SEHNR, FQNEAQ. From its cysteine to its phenylalanine, the CDR3 spans 13 amino acids. Only the CDR3 DNA stays, 39 bases, in frame from base 1. High-throughput TCR beta sequencing profiled peripheral blood CD8+ and CD4+ T cells from healthy donors, Susac syndrome patients and multiple sclerosis patients. Multiple sclerosis controls were treatment-naive patients with stable or active relapsing-remitting disease fulfilling revised McDonald criteria. Bulk CD8+ and CD4+ T cells were purified by magnetic negative isolation, whereas CD8+ TEMRA cells were enriched by FACS. Blood was collected in EDTA tubes and processed within 24 hours, with PBMCs isolated through density gradient centrifugation. PBMCs destined for TCR sequencing were cryopreserved in liquid nitrogen and later thawed in a 37 °C water bath. Purity of sorted or isolated CD4+, CD8+ and CD8+ TEMRA cells was at least 90%.

This sequence was found in a human donor with multiple sclerosis. The sample consisted of CD8+ T cells from PBMCs. This sequence uses TRBV7-9 and TRBJ1-1; the D segment cannot be called with confidence. Read as DNA, the sequence is TGTGCCAGCAGCCCTTCTATGAGCACTGAAGCTTTCTTT. This gives the protein CASSPSMSTEAFF.